The rows below give T cell receptor beta chains drawn from one sample of a study of blood T cell repertoires in COVID-19. Sequencing used immunoSEQ multiplex PCR; TCRdb keeps in-frame clones, though not all of them. The table records approximately 230,000 clones, about four fifths of them present only once. What was sequenced was peripheral blood. Receptor source: a man older than 75 with acute or convalescent COVID-19. Both conserved end residues are part of each CDR3. Each record gives: clone size, J gene, D gene, V gene, CDR3 DNA, CDR3 protein. A D gene is named only where the DNA matches it firmly. Not all rows give a size; the values are once, few, many and, for expanded clones, a class.

clone_size: NA; j_call: TRBJ1-3; d_call: NA; v_call: TRBV28; cdr3_nt: TGTGCCAGCAGCATAGACAGTAGTGGAAACACCATATATTTT; cdr3_aa: CASSIDSSGNTIYF
clone_size: NA; j_call: TRBJ1-6; d_call: TRBD1; v_call: TRBV5-1; cdr3_nt: TGCGCCAGCAGTAACGCGACAGGGTTTTCACCCCTCCACTTT; cdr3_aa: CASSNATGFSPLHF
clone_size: NA; j_call: TRBJ1-6; d_call: NA; v_call: TRBV19; cdr3_nt: TGTGCCAGTAGACCGGACAGCACTAATTCACCCCTCCACTTT; cdr3_aa: CASRPDSTNSPLHF
clone_size: NA; j_call: TRBJ1-1; d_call: TRBD1; v_call: TRBV7-3; cdr3_nt: TGTGCCAGCAGCTTGGGAGGACAGGGTATGAACACTGAAGCTTTCTTT; cdr3_aa: CASSLGGQGMNTEAFF
clone_size: NA; j_call: TRBJ2-2; d_call: TRBD1; v_call: TRBV3-1/TRBV3-2; cdr3_nt: TGTGCCAGCAGCCGCCGGCGTTCAGGGACAGGGGACACCGGGGAGCTGTTTTTT; cdr3_aa: CASSRRRSGTGDTGELFF
clone_size: NA; j_call: TRBJ1-5; d_call: NA; v_call: TRBV19; cdr3_nt: TGTGCCAGTAGTATAGCCCCCCCAGACAATCAGCCCCAGCATTTT; cdr3_aa: CASSIAPPDNQPQHF
clone_size: NA; j_call: TRBJ1-1; d_call: NA; v_call: TRBV29-1; cdr3_nt: TGCAGCGTTGAAGATTTGAACAGGGTGGATGAAGCTTTCTTT; cdr3_aa: CSVEDLNRVDEAFF
clone_size: NA; j_call: TRBJ1-6; d_call: TRBD1; v_call: TRBV10-1; cdr3_nt: TGCGCCAGCAGTGAGGGGACAGGGGGCAATTCACCCCTCCACTTT; cdr3_aa: CASSEGTGGNSPLHF
clone_size: NA; j_call: TRBJ2-7; d_call: NA; v_call: TRBV18; cdr3_nt: TGTGCCAGCTCACCCGGGAACTCCTACGAGCAGTACTTC; cdr3_aa: CASSPGNSYEQYF
clone_size: once; j_call: TRBJ1-6; d_call: NA; v_call: TRBV7-9; cdr3_nt: TGTGCCAGCAGCCGAGAAAGCTCCTATAATTCACCCCTCCACTTT; cdr3_aa: CASSRESSYNSPLHF
clone_size: NA; j_call: TRBJ1-1; d_call: TRBD1; v_call: TRBV5-6; cdr3_nt: TGTGCCAGCAGCGGGAGGACAGGGATGAACACTGAAGCTTTCTTT; cdr3_aa: CASSGRTGMNTEAFF
clone_size: many; j_call: TRBJ2-3; d_call: TRBD2; v_call: TRBV19; cdr3_nt: TGTGCCAGTAGTATTAGTGGCGGGGGTTGGGATACGCAGTATTTT; cdr3_aa: CASSISGGGWDTQYF
clone_size: once; j_call: TRBJ1-2; d_call: NA; v_call: TRBV9; cdr3_nt: TGTGCCAGCAGCGTAGTTCAAGGGGCGCCTATTGGCTACACCTTC; cdr3_aa: CASSVVQGAPIGYTF
clone_size: NA; j_call: TRBJ1-2; d_call: NA; v_call: TRBV5-1; cdr3_nt: TGCGCCAGCAGCTTGGAGGCCAGGGTGGGAGGCTACACCTTC; cdr3_aa: CASSLEARVGGYTF
clone_size: NA; j_call: TRBJ2-7; d_call: NA; v_call: TRBV11-2; cdr3_nt: TGTGCCAGCAGCTTACGAACAGGGCCCGACTCCTACGAGCAGTACTTC; cdr3_aa: CASSLRTGPDSYEQYF
clone_size: NA; j_call: TRBJ1-6; d_call: NA; v_call: TRBV12-3/TRBV12-4; cdr3_nt: TGTGCCAGCAGTTTGGAGGGAAATTCACCCCTCCACTTT; cdr3_aa: CASSLEGNSPLHF
clone_size: few; j_call: TRBJ1-4; d_call: NA; v_call: TRBV28; cdr3_nt: TGTGCCAGCAGTTCGAGCAGGTTAAGTGAAAAACTGTTTTTT; cdr3_aa: CASSSSRLSEKLFF
clone_size: NA; j_call: TRBJ1-2; d_call: TRBD1; v_call: TRBV25-1; cdr3_nt: TGTGCCAGCACAGGGGGCCGCGGGGCTAACTATGGCTACACCTTC; cdr3_aa: CASTGGRGANYGYTF
clone_size: NA; j_call: TRBJ1-1; d_call: TRBD1; v_call: TRBV2; cdr3_nt: TGTGCCAGCACGCGGACAGGGGCGAACACTGAAGCTTTCTTT; cdr3_aa: CASTRTGANTEAFF
clone_size: NA; j_call: TRBJ1-1; d_call: NA; v_call: TRBV9; cdr3_nt: TGTGCCAGCAGCTCGCGACTCGTGGACACAAACACTGAAGCTTTCTTT; cdr3_aa: CASSSRLVDTNTEAFF
clone_size: NA; j_call: TRBJ2-2; d_call: NA; v_call: TRBV3-1/TRBV3-2; cdr3_nt: TGTGCCAGTGGCCCGGGACTCCTTCACACCGGGGAGCTGTTTTTT; cdr3_aa: CASGPGLLHTGELFF
clone_size: NA; j_call: TRBJ2-1; d_call: TRBD2; v_call: TRBV11-2; cdr3_nt: TGTGCCAGCAGCTTAGTAGCGGGAGTTCTTGTTGGCAATGAGCAGTTCTTC; cdr3_aa: CASSLVAGVLVGNEQFF
clone_size: NA; j_call: TRBJ2-4; d_call: TRBD1; v_call: TRBV19; cdr3_nt: TGTGCCAGTAGTACCGGACAGGGGTCCGAGTACTTC; cdr3_aa: CASSTGQGSEYF
clone_size: NA; j_call: TRBJ1-6; d_call: TRBD1; v_call: TRBV5-4; cdr3_nt: TGTGCCAGCAGCCAAGGACAGGTGAATAATTCACCCCTCCACTTT; cdr3_aa: CASSQGQVNNSPLHF
clone_size: NA; j_call: TRBJ1-4; d_call: NA; v_call: TRBV6-6; cdr3_nt: TGTGCCAGCAGTTACTCAGCGGGGACGGAGAATGAAAAACTGTTTTTT; cdr3_aa: CASSYSAGTENEKLFF
clone_size: NA; j_call: TRBJ2-7; d_call: NA; v_call: TRBV3-1/TRBV3-2; cdr3_nt: TGTGCCAGCAGCCAAGCCCCCCGTTATCGGAGGGATGATTACGAGCAGTACTTC; cdr3_aa: CASSQAPRYRRDDYEQYF
clone_size: once; j_call: TRBJ2-1; d_call: NA; v_call: TRBV5-4; cdr3_nt: TGTGCCAGCAGCTTTAGCGGCAATGAGCAGTTCTTC; cdr3_aa: CASSFSGNEQFF
clone_size: NA; j_call: TRBJ2-3; d_call: NA; v_call: TRBV24-1; cdr3_nt: TGTGCCACCAGTGATTCTCGCAACCAAAACCCCGGAGCGCAGTATTTT; cdr3_aa: CATSDSRNQNPGAQYF
clone_size: NA; j_call: TRBJ1-1; d_call: TRBD1; v_call: TRBV18; cdr3_nt: TGTGCCAGCTGGACAGGGGGGAACACTGAAGCTTTCTTT; cdr3_aa: CASWTGGNTEAFF
clone_size: NA; j_call: TRBJ1-6; d_call: TRBD1; v_call: TRBV19; cdr3_nt: TGTGCCAGTAGTAACCTCGGGACAGGGTCGGATTCACCCCTCCACTTT; cdr3_aa: CASSNLGTGSDSPLHF
clone_size: NA; j_call: TRBJ1-1; d_call: NA; v_call: TRBV18; cdr3_nt: TGTGCCAGCTCAGAGTTAGAAGCCGTCACTGAAGCTTTCTTT; cdr3_aa: CASSELEAVTEAFF
clone_size: NA; j_call: TRBJ1-5; d_call: TRBD1; v_call: TRBV6-5; cdr3_nt: TGTGCCAGCGACCCGGGGACAGGGGGCCAGCCCCAGCATTTT; cdr3_aa: CASDPGTGGQPQHF
clone_size: NA; j_call: TRBJ1-5; d_call: TRBD1; v_call: TRBV19; cdr3_nt: TGTGCCAGTAGTATAGGACAGGGGACGGATCAGCCCCAGCATTTT; cdr3_aa: CASSIGQGTDQPQHF
clone_size: NA; j_call: TRBJ1-1; d_call: NA; v_call: TRBV21-1; cdr3_nt: TGTGCCAGCAGCAAAAGCCCCTCGAGTCACACTGAAGCTTTCTTT; cdr3_aa: CASSKSPSSHTEAFF
clone_size: NA; j_call: TRBJ2-1; d_call: TRBD2; v_call: TRBV11-3; cdr3_nt: TGTGCCAGCAGCTTAGGCCTAGCGGGGCACAATGAGCAGTTCTTC; cdr3_aa: CASSLGLAGHNEQFF
clone_size: NA; j_call: TRBJ1-5; d_call: NA; v_call: TRBV28; cdr3_nt: TGTGCCAGCGCAGGTTCCTATAGCAATCAGCCCCAGCATTTT; cdr3_aa: CASAGSYSNQPQHF
clone_size: NA; j_call: TRBJ2-2; d_call: NA; v_call: TRBV2; cdr3_nt: TGTGCCAGCAGTGCAGAACAGGCGGCCGGGGAGCTGTTTTTT; cdr3_aa: CASSAEQAAGELFF
clone_size: NA; j_call: TRBJ1-2; d_call: NA; v_call: TRBV7-9; cdr3_nt: TGTGCCAGCAGCCCCCCGAGGGAGAGGGTCCTTAACTATGGCTACACCTTC; cdr3_aa: CASSPPRERVLNYGYTF
clone_size: few; j_call: TRBJ1-2; d_call: NA; v_call: TRBV6-5; cdr3_nt: TGTGCCAGCAGTTCCGGGACAAGAGCTAACTATGGCTACACCTTC; cdr3_aa: CASSSGTRANYGYTF
clone_size: NA; j_call: TRBJ1-1; d_call: TRBD1; v_call: TRBV19; cdr3_nt: TGTGCCAGTAGCCGGGACAGGGCCAACACTGAAGCTTTCTTT; cdr3_aa: CASSRDRANTEAFF
clone_size: NA; j_call: TRBJ2-2; d_call: TRBD1; v_call: TRBV30; cdr3_nt: TGTGCCTGGCATTCCCGGACAGGGTTAACCGGGGAGCTGTTTTTT; cdr3_aa: CAWHSRTGLTGELFF
clone_size: few; j_call: TRBJ1-1; d_call: NA; v_call: TRBV6-5; cdr3_nt: TGTGCCAGCAGTTTAGACGGACAGATGAACACTGAAGCTTTCTTT; cdr3_aa: CASSLDGQMNTEAFF
clone_size: NA; j_call: TRBJ2-5; d_call: NA; v_call: TRBV6-5; cdr3_nt: TGTGCCAGCAGTTACTCGACTTCCAGCGGCGCGGTCAAGTACTTC; cdr3_aa: CASSYSTSSGAVKYF
clone_size: once; j_call: TRBJ2-7; d_call: TRBD1; v_call: TRBV4-1; cdr3_nt: TGCGCCAGCAGTTCCGGACAGGGGCCCGCCGGGGAGCAGTACTTC; cdr3_aa: CASSSGQGPAGEQYF
clone_size: NA; j_call: TRBJ2-5; d_call: TRBD1; v_call: TRBV7-6; cdr3_nt: TGTGCCAGCAGCCCCCGGACAGGCCTGGGGCAAGAGACCCAGTACTTC; cdr3_aa: CASSPRTGLGQETQYF